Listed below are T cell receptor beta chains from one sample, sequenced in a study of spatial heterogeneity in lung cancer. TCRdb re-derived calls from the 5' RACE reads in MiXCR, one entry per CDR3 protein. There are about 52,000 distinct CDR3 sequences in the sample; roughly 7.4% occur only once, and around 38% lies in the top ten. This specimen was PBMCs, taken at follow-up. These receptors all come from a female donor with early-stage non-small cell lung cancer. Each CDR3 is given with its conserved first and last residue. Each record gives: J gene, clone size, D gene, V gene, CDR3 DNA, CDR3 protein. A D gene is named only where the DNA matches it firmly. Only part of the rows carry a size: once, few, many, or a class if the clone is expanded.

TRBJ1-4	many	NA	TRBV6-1	TGTGCCAGCAGATCCACGGGCCAAGGAGACGAAAAACTGTTTTTT	CASRSTGQGDEKLFF
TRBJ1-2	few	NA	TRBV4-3	TGCGCCAGCAGCCAAGATAAGTCGGGGGACTATGGCTACACCTTC	CASSQDKSGDYGYTF
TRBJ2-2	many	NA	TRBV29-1	TGCAGCGTTGGAAGTCCCGACACCGGGGAGCTGTTTTTT	CSVGSPDTGELFF
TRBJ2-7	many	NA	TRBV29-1	TGCAGCGTGGCTACATCGGACGAGCAGTACTTC	CSVATSDEQYF
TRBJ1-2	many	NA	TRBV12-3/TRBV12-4	TGTGCCAGCAGTTTCGGGCAGGGCCATGGCTACACCTTC	CASSFGQGHGYTF
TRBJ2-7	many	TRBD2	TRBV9	TGTGCCAGCAGCGTTGCTAGCGGGGGACCATCCTACGAGCAGTACTTC	CASSVASGGPSYEQYF
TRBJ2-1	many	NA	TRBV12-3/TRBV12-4	TGTGCCAGCAGTTTAAGGCAGGGACCGGATGAGCAGTTCTTC	CASSLRQGPDEQFF
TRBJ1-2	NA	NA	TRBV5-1	TGCGCCAGCAGCTTGGAAGGGGGAGGAAAAGGCTACACCTTC	CASSLEGGGKGYTF
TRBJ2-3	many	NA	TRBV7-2	TGTGCCAGCAACCTAGCAAAAGGGGATACGCAGTATTTT	CASNLAKGDTQYF
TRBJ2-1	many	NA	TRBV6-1	TGTGCCAGCAGTGGGGACCCCGCTATTGAGCAGTTCTTC	CASSGDPAIEQFF
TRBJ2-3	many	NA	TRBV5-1	TGCGCCAGCAGCTTGGACGGCCAGAGATCAGATACGCAGTATTTT	CASSLDGQRSDTQYF
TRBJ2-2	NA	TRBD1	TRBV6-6	TGTGCCAGCAGTTACGGGGACAGCTTTTACACCGGGGAGCTGTTTTTT	CASSYGDSFYTGELFF
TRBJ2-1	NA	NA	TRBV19	TGTGCCAGTAGTACCTTACTCGAAGGGGGTAATGAGCAGTTCTTC	CASSTLLEGGNEQFF
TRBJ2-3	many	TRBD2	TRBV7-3	TGTGCCAGCAGCTCTCAGCGGGGCTCAGATACGCAGTATTTT	CASSSQRGSDTQYF
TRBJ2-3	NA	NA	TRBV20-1	TGCAGTGCTCACCCAGGACTGAGCACAGATACGCAGTATTTT	CSAHPGLSTDTQYF
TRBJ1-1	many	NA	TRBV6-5	TGTGCCAGCAGTTGGAGCCGGGTAGGGACTGAAGCTTTCTTT	CASSWSRVGTEAFF